A single sample is the source of the 20 T cell receptor beta chains below, sequenced in a study of T cells after yellow fever vaccination. Each CDR3 protein is one row after TCRdb ran MiXCR on the 5' RACE reads. The sample has around 310,000 distinct CDR3 sequences, around 4.4% seen once; the top ten hold roughly a fifth. Sequencing was performed on PBMCs, taken 15 days after the yellow fever booster vaccination. These receptors all stem from a man between 18 and 35 years old who received the YFV17D yellow fever vaccine.

The chain combines TRBV9 with TRBJ1-6; TRBD1 matches 8 bases. After removal of 0 bases from V and 10 bases from J, the junction contained 6 bases not matched to a gene. The CDR3 runs 15 residues. Germline lookup yields CDR1 SGDLS and CDR2 YYNGEE. The CDR3 DNA reads as TGTGCCAGCAGCGTAGCCCCGACAGGGGAGTCACCCCTCCACTTT. Translating it yields CASSVAPTGESPLHF.

This clonotype was counted ten times or more. This chain links TRBV24-1 with TRBJ2-2; weak D call: TRBD1 (6 bases). CDR1 is KGHDR, CDR2 SFDVKD, per germline. Trimming shortened V by 4 bases and J by 5 bases, and 13 bases separated the two germline ends. The CDR3 spans 15 residues. CDR3 sequence reads: CATSDSVQGTGELFF. The DNA for the CDR3 is TGTGCCACCAGTGACTCCGTACAGGGAACCGGGGAGCTGTTTTTT.

In its sample, this clonotype was seen a few times. The CDR3 DNA reads as TGTGCCAGCAGCCAAGATGCCGTTGCGTCTGGGGGAGAGACCCAGTACTTC. Translated, it gives CASSQDAVASGGETQYF. The chain has TRBV4-2 and TRBJ2-5; D might be TRBD1 or TRBD2, each matching 5 bases. V was pared by 0 bases and J by 4 bases, with 18 bases between. This CDR3 comprises 17 residues. Germline CDR1 LGHNA, CDR2 YNFKEQ.

The sample holds many counts of this clonotype. The CDR3 reads CASTRDSNQPQHF. In DNA, the CDR3 is TGTGCCAGCACCCGGGACAGCAATCAGCCCCAGCATTTT. The rearrangement links TRBV12-3 or TRBV12-4 to TRBJ1-5; weak D call: TRBD1 (5 bases). The ends were cut back, 7 bases at V and 1 base at J, with 8 bases in the middle. The CDR3 runs 13 residues.

This clonotype has ten or more counts. The CDR3 region is CASRVEAEAFF. In DNA form, the CDR3 reads TGTGCCAGCAGAGTAGAGGCTGAAGCTTTCTTT. The V call is TRBV12-3 or TRBV12-4, the J call TRBJ1-1; no reliable D call. V lost 6 bases and J 6 bases, leaving 8 bases between the germline ends. The CDR3 consists of 11 residues.

The rearrangement uses TRBV18 and TRBJ2-1; 11 positions agree with TRBD2. Per the germline V gene, CDR1 is KGHSH and CDR2 is LQKENI. Unmatched junction bases numbered 6, after V lost 3 bases and J lost 5 bases. The CDR3 loop spans 16 amino acids. The CDR3 spells CASSPSSGGLNNEQFF. The CDR3 bases are TGTGCCAGCTCACCGTCTAGCGGGGGGCTAAACAATGAGCAGTTCTTC.

V and J are TRBV7-2 and TRBJ2-3; no clear D. Germline-derived CDR1 and CDR2 are SGHTA and FQGNSA. This CDR3 has 17 amino acids. V lost 4 bases and J lost 0, with 17 bases in between. The CDR3, as DNA: TGTGCCAGCAGCTATGTTTGGACGAAAACTAGCACAGATACGCAGTATTTT. As protein: CASSYVWTKTSTDTQYF.

The CDR3 nucleotides read TGCGCCAGCGAACCCGGGACAGGGGATGGCGAGCAGTACTTC. Translated, it gives CASEPGTGDGEQYF. The rearrangement links TRBV5-1 to TRBJ2-7, with 10 bases lining up with TRBD1. Germline CDR1 SGHRS, CDR2 YFSETQ. Trimming cost V 7 bases and J 6 bases; bases outside gene matches: 10. This CDR3 spans 14 amino acids.

This clonotype was seen ten or more times. This chain uses TRBV5-1 with TRBJ2-1; a possible D gene is TRBD1 (5 bases). In germline, CDR1 is SGHRS, CDR2 YFSETQ. The CDR3 contains 17 residues. V lost 7 bases and J lost 4, with 24 bases in between. CDR3: CASSLGQGSSSYNEQFF. In nucleotides, the CDR3 is TGCGCCAGCTCCTTGGGCCAGGGTTCGAGTTCGTACAATGAGCAGTTCTTC.

Many counts were recorded for this clonotype. The rearrangement links TRBV11-2 to TRBJ2-7, with 10 bases lining up with TRBD2. Trimming cost V 4 bases and J 2 bases; bases outside gene matches: 5. The CDR3 is 15 residues long. The germline V gene has CDR1 SGHAT and CDR2 FQNNGV. This chain's CDR3 is CASSWGSGGAYEQYF. Here the CDR3 DNA reads TGTGCCAGCAGCTGGGGGAGCGGGGGGGCCTACGAGCAGTACTTC.

The J gene is TRBJ1-2, the V gene TRBV4-1; D gene uncertain. Looked up from germline, CDR1 is MGHRA and CDR2 is YSYEKL. V was shortened by 4 bases and J by 7 bases, with 16 bases between the two germline ends. This CDR3 region has 14 residues. The CDR3, as DNA: TGCGCCAGCAGCCCAACGAGGCGAGTGAGTGGCTACACCTTC. Its protein product is CASSPTRRVSGYTF.

This clonotype was counted between two and nine times. This sequence joins TRBV29-1 and TRBJ2-7, with D possibly being TRBD1 (5 bases). CDR1 SQVTM and CDR2 ANQGSEA come from the germline V gene. This CDR3 spans 13 amino acids. Trimming removed 0 bases from V and 6 bases from J, with 12 bases in between. This chain's CDR3 is CSVEDSGFGEQYF. In nucleotides, the CDR3 is TGCAGCGTTGAAGATTCAGGGTTCGGCGAGCAGTACTTC.

This clonotype has ten or more counts. The rearrangement uses TRBV20-1 and TRBJ2-3, with 7 positions matching TRBD2. Looked up from germline, CDR1 is DFQATT and CDR2 is SNEGSKA (reference sequence). The CDR3 is 12 amino acids. V was clipped by 6 bases and J by 4 bases; unmatched bases: 4. The CDR3 spells CSAGLGPDTQYF. CDR3 nucleotides: TGCAGTGCCGGACTAGGGCCAGATACGCAGTATTTT.

The chain has TRBV6-2 or TRBV6-3 and TRBJ2-5; a possible D gene is TRBD1 (6 bases). There are 15 residues in the CDR3. Trimming pared 6 bases from V and 4 bases from J, leaving 18 bases between. The germline V gene has CDR1 MNHEY and CDR2 SVGEGT. The CDR3 loop is CASRDRKLILETQYF. CDR3 bases: TGTGCCAGCAGGGACAGAAAACTCATTTTAGAGACCCAGTACTTC.

This clonotype was detected many times. This CDR3 reads CASSQSGRGGTGELFF. In nucleotides, the CDR3 is TGTGCCAGCAGCCAATCGGGTAGGGGAGGCACCGGGGAGCTGTTTTTT. The V call is TRBV4-2, the J call TRBJ2-2; D perhaps matches TRBD2 (6 bases). This CDR3 comprises 16 residues. Germline V gene data show CDR1 as LGHNA and CDR2 as YNFKEQ. Trimming left V 2 bases short and J 4 bases short, with 14 bases between.

V and J are TRBV10-3 and TRBJ1-4; D unclear. CDR3 length equals 12 residues. Trimming shortened V by 8 bases and J by 5 bases, and 9 bases separated the two germline ends. Germline V gene data show CDR1 as ENHRY and CDR2 as SYGVKD. The CDR3 DNA reads TGTGCCATCTTCCTTTTAAATGAAAAACTGTTTTTT. Amino acids: CAIFLLNEKLFF.

The chain couples TRBV3-1 to TRBJ2-1; 8 nucleotides agree with TRBD1. The CDR3 consists of 14 residues. The V and J ends lost 10 bases and 4 bases, in that order; junction bases with no gene match: 9. The germline gives CDR1 LGHDT, CDR2 YNNKEL (reference sequence). In DNA form, the CDR3 reads TGTGCCACTCGCCATCAGGGGGCATACAATGAGCAGTTCTTC. It is translated as CATRHQGAYNEQFF.

This clonotype has only a few counts. V is TRBV15 and J is TRBJ1-5; D is unclear. CDR1 LNHNV and CDR2 YYDKDF come from the germline V gene (reference sequence). Trimming pared 0 bases from V and 5 bases from J, leaving 8 bases between. This CDR3 contains 14 residues. CDR3 residues: CATSREYGDQPQHF. In DNA, the CDR3 is TGTGCCACCAGCAGAGAGTATGGGGATCAGCCCCAGCATTTT.

This clonotype has only a few counts. This chain connects TRBV20-1 to TRBJ1-4; no clear D gene. Trimming removed 5 bases at V and 6 bases at J, with 19 bases between. Per the germline V gene, CDR1 is DFQATT and CDR2 is SNEGSKA (reference sequence). The CDR3 runs 15 residues. The CDR3 protein is CSAEKGSTGDEKLFF. As DNA, the CDR3 is TGCAGTGCTGAGAAGGGCTCCACCGGCGATGAAAAACTGTTTTTT.

The chain couples TRBV30 to TRBJ1-6, with D possibly TRBD1 on 5 matching bases. The V end lost 7 bases, the J end lost 7 bases, and 11 bases lay between the germline ends. Germline CDR1 and CDR2: GTSNPN and SVGIG (reference sequence). CDR3 length equals 12 residues. The chain's CDR3 is CALGRRNSPLHF. In DNA, the CDR3 is TGTGCCTTGGGACGCCGGAATTCACCCCTCCACTTT.